This T cell receptor beta chain was sequenced in a study of T cell responses to AZD1222 COVID-19 vaccine. Study-wide findings and caveats: Baseline antibody screening turned up just a handful of seropositive AZD1222 recipients. Increases in Spike-specific TCR breadth and depth were seen after two AZD1222 doses.

Repertoires were generated with immunoSEQ multiplex PCR, while TCRdb's copy carries only in-frame clones and drops some. The sample contains 150,000 or so clones, about nine tenths of which appear only once. The CDR3 length is 16 residues. Germline loops: CDR1 SGHNT, CDR2 YENEEA. With 1 base clipped from V and 8 bases from J, the junction kept 11 bases outside the gene matches. Comment on this clone: The antigen is undetermined.

The source is an adult in good health. This sample comprised peripheral blood, obtained on day 0 of AZD1222 vaccination. J is TRBJ2-1 and V is TRBV11-3; TRBD2 matches at 7 bases. CDR3: CASSLAGVPAGDEQFF. In DNA, the CDR3 is TGTGCCAGCAGCTTAGCGGGGGTTCCCGCGGGGGATGAGCAGTTCTTC.